These 23 T cell receptor beta chains were sequenced from one sample in a study of beta chain features in type 1 diabetes. Sequencing targeted expressed TCRB transcripts, as all isolated RNA had been reverse transcribed. The table came from immunoSEQ multiplex PCR; TCRdb's copy has only in-frame clones and leaves some out. The profile shows around 180,000 clones, around an eighth of them singletons. Sequencing was done on a sample of central memory CD4+ T cells from blood. These receptors originate from a woman between 18 and 29 years old in good health.

This rearrangement joins TRBV29-1 to TRBJ2-5; a possible D gene is TRBD1 (8 bases). Germline V gene sequence: CDR1 SQVTM, CDR2 ANQGSEA. The CDR3 runs to 15 residues. Trimming took 5 bases from V and 5 from J, leaving 21 bases between them. CDR3 region: CSVRNTGGGGETQYF. In nucleotides, the CDR3 is TGCAGCGTTCGGAATACAGGGGGGGGCGGGGAGACCCAGTACTTC.

This clone was detected a few times. The CDR3, as DNA: TGTGCCAGCAGGTCCGGGACTAGCGCCGCCGGGGAGCTGTTTTTT. Translating gives CASRSGTSAAGELFF. V and J are TRBV6-6 and TRBJ2-2; TRBD2 matches at 10 bases. The CDR3 has 15 residues. Per germline, CDR1 MNHNY and CDR2 SVGAGI (reference sequence). Trimming removed 6 bases from V and 6 bases from J; junction bases left unmatched: 7.

This clone was counted between two and nine times. V is TRBV6-5 and J is TRBJ1-2, with 8 bases lining up with TRBD1. Germline trimming cut 6 bases from V and 6 bases from J; bases unmatched to any gene: 12. The germline CDR1 and CDR2 sequences are MNHEY and SVGAGI. This CDR3 contains 15 residues. The CDR3 DNA is TGTGCCAGCAGCCCAACAGGGGGTAGGAATGATGGCTACACCTTC. This encodes CASSPTGGRNDGYTF.

V and J are TRBV27 and TRBJ1-2, with TRBD1 identical over 12 bases. The CDR3 is made up of 15 amino acids. CDR1 and CDR2 from the germline V gene are MNHEY and SMNVEV (reference sequence). V shed 8 bases and J 9 bases; nucleotides not matched to a gene: 13. CDR3 sequence: CASLPTGTGGRSYTF. The CDR3 DNA reads as TGTGCCAGCCTACCTACCGGGACAGGGGGCAGGAGCTACACCTTC.

This clone came up a few times. The rearrangement uses TRBV28 and TRBJ2-3; the D gene is possibly TRBD1 (6 bases). CDR1 is MDHEN, CDR2 SYDVKM, per germline. The length of the CDR3 is 14 residues. Trimming shortened V by 4 bases and J by 6 bases, and 14 bases separated the two germline ends. The CDR3 DNA is TGTGCCAGCAGTTCCGGACAGAGCAGGGATACGCAGTATTTT. This gives the protein CASSSGQSRDTQYF.

This chain connects TRBV29-1 to TRBJ2-7, with D unresolved. Germline CDR1 reads SQVTM; CDR2 reads ANQGSEA. This CDR3 is built from 14 residues. V dropped 4 bases and J dropped 2 bases, with 15 bases sitting between them. In DNA form, the CDR3 reads TGCAGCGTTGGGGTCAAACAGCTCACCTACGAGCAGTACTTC. Residues: CSVGVKQLTYEQYF.

This clone was found a few times. This chain connects TRBV29-1 to TRBJ2-1, with TRBD1 matching over 7 bases. There are 14 residues in the CDR3. V lost 5 bases and J lost 4; bases outside the gene matches: 8. Germline values: CDR1 SQVTM, CDR2 ANQGSEA. The CDR3 here is CSVRQGPSYNEQFF. The CDR3 DNA follows: TGCAGCGTTAGACAGGGTCCGTCGTACAATGAGCAGTTCTTC.

This clone was counted only a few times. The CDR3 DNA reads TGCGCCAGCAGCTTGGGACAGACGTATAGGACAGATACGCAGTATTTT. Its translation is CASSLGQTYRTDTQYF. The chain recombines TRBV5-1 with TRBJ2-3; a possible D gene is TRBD1 (5 bases). The germline V gene has CDR1 SGHRS and CDR2 YFSETQ. Trimming removed 0 bases at V and 3 bases at J, with 14 bases between. This CDR3 region has 16 residues.

The chain couples TRBV28 to TRBJ2-3; 8 bases map to TRBD2. With 6 bases clipped from V and 0 bases from J, the junction kept 8 bases outside the gene matches. This CDR3 is 16 amino acids long. The germline CDR1 and CDR2 sequences are MDHEN and SYDVKM. CDR3 sequence reads: CASSALAGTSTDTQYF. The CDR3 DNA sequence: TGTGCCAGCAGCGCGTTAGCGGGGACTAGCACAGATACGCAGTATTTT.

The chain joins TRBV5-4 to TRBJ2-2, with 7 bases lining up with TRBD2. The junction had 7 bases not matched to a gene; V was cut back by 4 bases and J by 7 bases. This CDR3 has 14 residues. The germline CDR1 and CDR2 sequences are SGHNT and YYREEE (reference sequence). The CDR3 loop is CASSGTTPDGELFF. The CDR3 DNA reads as TGTGCCAGCAGCGGGACTACCCCAGACGGGGAGCTGTTTTTT.

Only a few counts were recorded for this clone. The V call is TRBV6-5, the J call TRBJ1-2; 7 bases are a match to TRBD1. The V gene end was trimmed by 4 bases and the J gene end by 7 bases; junction bases not matched to a gene: 6. Per the germline V gene, CDR1 is MNHEY and CDR2 is SVGAGI. CDR3 length: 13 amino acids. The CDR3 region has the DNA TGTGCCAGCAGTTCATCCGACAGGGCTGGCTACACCTTC. Protein sequence: CASSSSDRAGYTF.

This clone came up a few times. The sample has other DNA sequences that encode this CDR3 too. This chain links TRBV18 with TRBJ1-1; D possibly corresponds to TRBD1 (6 bases). CDR3 length: 15 residues. The germline V gene encodes CDR1 KGHSH and CDR2 LQKENI. V dropped 6 bases and J dropped 4 bases, with 18 bases sitting between them. The CDR3 here is CASSSEGGGRTEAFF. For the CDR3, the DNA is TGTGCCAGCTCCTCGGAGGGGGGGGGCCGCACTGAAGCTTTCTTT.

There are many counts of this clone. The V and J genes are TRBV7-2 and TRBJ1-2, with 9 bases that match TRBD1. Germline V lookup: CDR1 SGHTA, CDR2 FQGNSA. The CDR3 is 14 residues long. J gave up 8 bases and V 5 bases, and 9 bases lay outside the gene matches. Here the CDR3 reads CASSPGDRAGGYTF. In DNA form, the CDR3 reads TGTGCCAGCAGCCCAGGGGACAGGGCGGGAGGCTACACCTTC.

The chain is built from TRBV4-3 and TRBJ1-1; D gene uncertain. The CDR3 extends over 14 amino acids. Deletions cut 0 bases from V and 4 bases from J, with 9 bases between. Germline V gene data show CDR1 as LGHNA and CDR2 as YSLEER. The CDR3 region has the DNA TGCGCCAGCAGCCAAGAAACTGAGGTCACTGAAGCTTTCTTT. Translation gives CASSQETEVTEAFF.

The chain has TRBV7-2 and TRBJ1-1; TRBD1 aligns across 7 bases. Germline assignment: CDR1 SGHTA and CDR2 FQGNSA. The CDR3 consists of 13 residues. V lost 2 bases and J lost 5; bases outside the gene matches: 2. The CDR3 spells CASSLQGDTEAFF. The DNA for the CDR3 is TGTGCCAGCAGCTTACAGGGGGATACTGAAGCTTTCTTT.

This clone was detected a few times. The chain links TRBV14 to TRBJ1-1; D may be TRBD1 (5 bases). The CDR3 runs to 13 residues. The V end was cut by 4 bases, the J end by 0 bases, with 6 bases between. The V gene's germline CDR1 is SGHDN and CDR2 FVKESK. The CDR3 nucleotides are TGTGCCAGCAGCCGACAGTTGAACACTGAAGCTTTCTTT. It translates to CASSRQLNTEAFF.

This sequence joins TRBV30 and TRBJ2-1; D is possibly TRBD2 (6 bases). The germline V gene has CDR1 GTSNPN and CDR2 SVGIG (reference sequence). The V end was cut by 4 bases, the J end by 7 bases, with 23 bases between. This CDR3 spans 16 amino acids. This CDR3 is CAWTDITRGLRNEQFF. The CDR3, as DNA: TGTGCCTGGACGGATATTACACGGGGGTTGCGGAATGAGCAGTTCTTC.

This clone was seen more than once but under ten times. This chain connects TRBV5-1 to TRBJ2-6, with D perhaps matching TRBD2 (5 bases). Germline V gives CDR1 SGHRS, CDR2 YFSETQ. The CDR3 length is 16 residues. Deletions cut 0 bases from V and 2 bases from J, with 9 bases between. The DNA for the CDR3 is TGCGCCAGCAGCTTGGACCCTAGCCCTGGGGCCAACGTCCTGACTTTC. As protein: CASSLDPSPGANVLTF.

This clone showed up just a few times. The rearrangement links TRBV27 to TRBJ2-7, with 10 bases matching TRBD2. The germline V gene has CDR1 MNHEY and CDR2 SMNVEV (reference sequence). Trimming cost V 7 bases and J 9 bases; bases outside gene matches: 9. CDR3 length equals 13 residues. CDR3 sequence (DNA): TGTGCCAGCAAGAGGCTAGCGGGAGAGGTGCAGTACTTC. It specifies CASKRLAGEVQYF.

This chain uses TRBV11-2 with TRBJ1-1; D is uncertain. V was pared by 1 base and J by 2 bases, with 11 bases between. The CDR3 covers 15 residues. CDR1 is SGHAT, CDR2 FQNNGV, per germline. CDR3 DNA sequence: TGTGCCAGCAGCTTAGCGGGAGGGCCAAACACTGAAGCTTTCTTT. Translating gives CASSLAGGPNTEAFF.

V is TRBV29-1 and J is TRBJ1-2, with 10 bases fitting TRBD1. The CDR3 is made up of 15 amino acids. The germline gives CDR1 SQVTM, CDR2 ANQGSEA. Unmatched junction bases numbered 12, after V lost 4 bases and J lost 7 bases. DNA of the CDR3: TGCAGCGTTGTTTTCCGGGACAGGGGAGAGAGTGGCTACACCTTC. Amino acid sequence: CSVVFRDRGESGYTF.

This clone was found a few times. This chain joins TRBV5-4 and TRBJ1-1; tentatively, D is TRBD1 (6 bases). Trimming cost V 4 bases and J 0 bases, with 16 bases left between them. The CDR3 sequence is 16 residues long. CDR1 is SGHNT and CDR2 is YYREEE in the germline V gene (reference sequence). The CDR3 coding sequence is TGTGCCAGCAGCGACGACAGGAGACGGATGAACACTGAAGCTTTCTTT. Translation gives CASSDDRRRMNTEAFF.

This chain joins TRBV4-2 and TRBJ2-5, with a weak D call TRBD1 (6 bases). Trimming removed 1 base from V and 2 bases from J, with 11 bases in between. The CDR3 consists of 15 residues. The germline V gene encodes CDR1 LGHNA and CDR2 YNFKEQ. CDR3 nucleotide sequence: TGTGCCAGCAGCCAAGCGACAGGACAACAAGAGACCCAGTACTTC. This gives the protein CASSQATGQQETQYF.